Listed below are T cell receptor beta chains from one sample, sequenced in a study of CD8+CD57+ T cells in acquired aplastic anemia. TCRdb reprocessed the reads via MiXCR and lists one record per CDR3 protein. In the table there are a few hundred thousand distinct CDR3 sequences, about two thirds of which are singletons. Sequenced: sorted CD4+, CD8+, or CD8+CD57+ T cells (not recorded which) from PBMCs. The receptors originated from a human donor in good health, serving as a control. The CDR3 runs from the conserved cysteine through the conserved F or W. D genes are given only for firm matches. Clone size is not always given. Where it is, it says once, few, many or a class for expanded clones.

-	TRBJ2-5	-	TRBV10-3	TGTGCCATCAGTGATAATACAAACACAGGGTCCCAAGAGACCCAGTACTTC	CAISDNTNTGSQETQYF
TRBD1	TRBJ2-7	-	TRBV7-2	TGTGCCAGCAGACTTCTCCGGGACAGGGGCTTCGACGAGCAGTACTTC	CASRLLRDRGFDEQYF
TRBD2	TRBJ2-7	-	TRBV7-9	TGTGCCAGCAGCCCTAGCGGCAGCTCCTACGAGCAGTACTTC	CASSPSGSSYEQYF
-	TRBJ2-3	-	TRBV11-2	TGTGCCAGCAGCGCCTCAGGGGCGAGCACAGATACGCAGTATTTT	CASSASGASTDTQYF
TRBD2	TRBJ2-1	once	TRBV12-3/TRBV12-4	TGTGCCAGCAGCAAAGCGGCTAGCGGGGGTAATAATGAGCAGTTCTTC	CASSKAASGGNNEQFF
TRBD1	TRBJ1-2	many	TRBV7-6	TGTGCCAGCAGCTTAGCCAGACCGGGACAGGGAGGTGGCTACACCTTC	CASSLARPGQGGGYTF
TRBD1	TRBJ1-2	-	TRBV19	TGTGCCAGTAGTTTACAGGGGGCGCTTGGCTACACCTTC	CASSLQGALGYTF
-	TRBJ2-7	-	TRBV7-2	TGTGCCAGCAGCCCCCAAGCGGCCCTCTACGAGCAGTACTTC	CASSPQAALYEQYF
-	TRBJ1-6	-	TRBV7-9	TGTGCCAGCAGCGCGTCTAGTTCCTACGAGCAGTTT	CASSASSSYEQF
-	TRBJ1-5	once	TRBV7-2	TGTGCCAGCAGCGTAGCACCTGTTACATCAGGCGAGCGCTTT	CASSVAPVTSGERF
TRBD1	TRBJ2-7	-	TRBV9	TGTGCCAGCAGCGTAGGGGACAGTTCCTCCTACGAGCAGTACTTC	CASSVGDSSSYEQYF
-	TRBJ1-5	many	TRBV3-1	TGTGCCAGCAGCCAAGGTGGCCAGCCCCAGCATTTT	CASSQGGQPQHF
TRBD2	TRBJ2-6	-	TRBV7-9	TGTGCCAGCAGCTTGGGAGGGAGCACTGGGGCGCAGGTCCTGACTTTC	CASSLGGSTGAQVLTF
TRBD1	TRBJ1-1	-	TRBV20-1	TGCAGCGCTACAGGACAGGTGGCTACTGAAGCTTTCTTT	CSATGQVATEAFF
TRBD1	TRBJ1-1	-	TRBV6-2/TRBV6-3	TGTGCCAGCAGAAAGACAGGGCCGGACACTGAAGCTTTCTTT	CASRKTGPDTEAFF
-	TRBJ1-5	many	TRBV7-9	TGTGCCAGCAGCTTAGGAGATAATCAGCCCCAGCATTTT	CASSLGDNQPQHF
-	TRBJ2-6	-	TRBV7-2	TGTGCCAGCAGCTTATTTGGTCAGGATTCCTACGAGCAGTTC	CASSLFGQDSYEQF
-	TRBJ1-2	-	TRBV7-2	TGTGCCAGCAGGGAGACAGGAACAGATGACTACACCTTC	CASRETGTDDYTF
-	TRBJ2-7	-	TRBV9	TGTGCCAGCAGCGGCCCCAGGGTGCACTACGAGCAGTACTTC	CASSGPRVHYEQYF
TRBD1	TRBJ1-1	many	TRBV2	TGTGCCAGCAGTGAACCTACCCAAGTTACAGGGGGAAACACTGAAGCTTTCTTT	CASSEPTQVTGGNTEAFF
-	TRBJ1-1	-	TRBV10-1	TGCGCCAGCACTAGCTCCGGGCCAGGGCCCTCCGAAGCTTTCTTT	CASTSSGPGPSEAFF
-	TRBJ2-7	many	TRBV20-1	TGCAGTGCTAGAGGTAACAGCGGGTTCTACGAGCAGTACTTC	CSARGNSGFYEQYF
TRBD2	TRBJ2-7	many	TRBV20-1	TGCAGTGCTAGAGGTCTAGCGGGGATTGCCTACGAGCAGTACTTC	CSARGLAGIAYEQYF
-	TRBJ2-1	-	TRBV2	TGTGCCAGCAGGCTAAAAACAATAAACTACAATAAGCAGTTCTTC	CASRLKTINYNKQFF
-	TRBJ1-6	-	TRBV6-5	TGTGCCAGCAGTTACGGGGATAATTCACCCCTCCACTTT	CASSYGDNSPLHF
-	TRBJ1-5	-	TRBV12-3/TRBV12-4	TGTGCCAGCAGTGAAGGGTCCGGCAGGCATCAGCCCCAGCATTTT	CASSEGSGRHQPQHF
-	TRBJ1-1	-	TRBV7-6	TGTGCCAGCACCAAGGAAGAGAACACTGAAGCTCTCTTT	CASTKEENTEALF
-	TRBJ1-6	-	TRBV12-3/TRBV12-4	TGTGCCAGCACCCGGAGGGGGGAGAATTCACCCCTCCACTTT	CASTRRGENSPLHF
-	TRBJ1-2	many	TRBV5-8	TGTGCCAGCAGCCTGTCTGTCGGAGTCTATGGCTACACCTTC	CASSLSVGVYGYTF